Below are 23 T cell receptor beta chains sequenced from a single sample in a study of CD8 T cells in Susac syndrome. When the RNA was reverse transcribed, random hexamers were used with an input of roughly 0.5 to 1 ug. Via MiXCR, TCRdb re-called the immunoSEQ multiplex PCR reads, giving one row per CDR3 protein. The sample has 350,000 to 550,000 distinct CDR3 sequences, around 83% seen once. The sample consisted of CD8+ T cells from PBMCs. The receptors were sampled from a human donor with multiple sclerosis.

The rearrangement uses TRBV4-1 and TRBJ2-1; possible D gene TRBD1, 6 bases. This CDR3 spans 19 amino acids. Germline CDR1 reads MGHRA; CDR2 reads YSYEKL. V was clipped by 3 bases and J by 2 bases, with 23 bases between them. CDR3 sequence (DNA): TGCGCCAGCAGCCACCTAATCTCGATAGCAGGGGCCCCCTACAATGAGCAGTTCTTC. It codes for CASSHLISIAGAPYNEQFF.

The V and J genes are TRBV5-1 and TRBJ2-2; D remains ambiguous. The CDR3 is 16 residues long. Germline assignment: CDR1 SGHRS and CDR2 YFSETQ. Trimming removed 2 bases from V and 4 bases from J, with 15 bases in between. Here the CDR3 reads CASSLWAEGGTGELFF. CDR3 sequence (DNA): TGCGCCAGCAGCTTATGGGCCGAAGGCGGCACCGGGGAGCTGTTTTTT. Drawing the rest from reference TRBV5-1 and TRBJ2-2, the complete variable domain is KAGVTQTPRYLIKTRGQQVTLSCSPISGHRSVSWYQQTPGQGLQFLFEYFSETQRNKGNFPGRFSGRQFSNSRSEMNVSTLELGDSALYLCASSLWAEGGTGELFFGEGSRLTVL.

This clonotype was counted only a few times. It is unclear where the CDR3 begins or ends on the DNA, so no DNA is shown, and the CDR3 is as TCRdb lists it. The chain has TRBV30 and TRBJ1-4; TRBD1, the D gene given by the table, was not confirmed from the DNA. The germline CDR1 and CDR2 sequences are GTSNPN and SVGIG (reference sequence). The CDR3 spans 16 residues, counting both ends. The CDR3 reads CAWASGTGGPNEKLFF.

The chain uses TRBV6-5 and TRBJ2-7, with TRBD1 matching 7 bases. The germline V gene encodes CDR1 MNHEY and CDR2 SVGAGI. This CDR3 comprises 17 residues. Losses at the gene ends were 0 bases for V and 4 bases for J; bases not matched to a gene: 12. CDR3 sequence: CASSYSINFDRDYEQYF. The CDR3 DNA reads as TGTGCCAGCAGTTACTCGATTAATTTCGACAGGGATTACGAGCAGTACTTC.

This sequence joins TRBV4-1 and TRBJ2-1; 7 bases agree with TRBD1. This CDR3 is built from 14 residues. Per the germline V gene, CDR1 is MGHRA and CDR2 is YSYEKL. The V segment lost 3 bases and the J segment 8 bases; nucleotides outside the gene matches: 7. CDR3 nucleotides: TGCGCCAGCAGCCATTTACAGGGGTGGGATGAGCAGTTCTTC. This translates into CASSHLQGWDEQFF.

The rearrangement links TRBV10-3 to TRBJ2-5; D unclear. CDR3 length equals 13 residues. Germline V lookup: CDR1 ENHRY, CDR2 SYGVKD. V was shortened by 4 bases and J by 4 bases, with 10 bases between the two germline ends. The CDR3 nucleotides read TGTGCCATCAGTGCCTCTCTCGGAGAGACCCAGTACTTC. This encodes CAISASLGETQYF.

V is TRBV6-6 and J is TRBJ2-2; D unclear. Germline CDR1 reads MNHNY; CDR2 reads SVGAGI (reference sequence). The V end lost 7 bases, the J end lost 3 bases, and 12 bases lay between the germline ends. This CDR3 spans 14 amino acids. The CDR3 sequence: CASTQISDTGELFF. The CDR3 nucleotides are TGTGCCAGCACCCAAATATCCGACACCGGGGAGCTGTTTTTT.

The rearrangement uses TRBV20-1 and TRBJ1-2, with TRBD1 as a possible D gene (6 bases). V shed 5 bases and J shed 1 base, with 14 bases lying between them. The CDR3 has 14 residues. CDR1 and CDR2 (germline): DFQATT, SNEGSKA (reference sequence). The CDR3 reads CSALGQPFNYGYTF. CDR3 DNA: TGCAGTGCTCTAGGACAGCCTTTTAACTATGGCTACACCTTC.

This clonotype is a singleton in its sample. This chain connects TRBV4-1 to TRBJ2-1; no definite D call. Trimming stripped 0 bases from V and 6 bases from J, with 9 bases between. The CDR3 is 14 amino acids. Germline CDR1 MGHRA, CDR2 YSYEKL. The CDR3 here is CASSQDAQPNEQFF. The CDR3 DNA reads as TGCGCCAGCAGCCAAGACGCTCAGCCCAATGAGCAGTTCTTC.

V is TRBV19 and J is TRBJ2-1; 7 bases line up with TRBD1. V shed 7 bases and J 4 bases; nucleotides not matched to a gene: 4. The CDR3 is made up of 13 amino acids. Germline CDR1 reads LNHDA; CDR2 reads SQIVND (reference sequence). The CDR3 sequence is CASKGTVYNEQFF. The CDR3 DNA follows: TGTGCCAGTAAGGGGACAGTTTACAATGAGCAGTTCTTC.

The V and J genes are TRBV30 and TRBJ1-2, with 9 bases that match TRBD1. With 4 bases clipped from V and 6 bases from J, the junction kept 6 bases outside the gene matches. Germline CDR1 GTSNPN, CDR2 SVGIG (reference sequence). The CDR3 consists of 13 residues. The DNA for the CDR3 is TGTGCCTGGAATACAGGGGGCGAACATGGCTACACCTTC. It yields the protein CAWNTGGEHGYTF. Using reference TRBV30 and TRBJ1-2 for the parts outside the CDR3, the full variable domain is SQTIHQWPATLVQPVGSPLSLECTVEGTSNPNLYWYRQAAGRGLQLLFYSVGIGQISSEVPQNLSASRPQDRQFILSSKKLLLSDSGFYLCAWNTGGEHGYTFGSGTRLTVV.

The chain carries TRBV29-1 and TRBJ2-1; D may be TRBD2 (6 bases). CDR3 length: 15 residues. The germline V and J ends were trimmed by 6 bases and 5 bases, with 20 bases remaining between them. CDR1 SQVTM and CDR2 ANQGSEA come from the germline V gene. This chain's CDR3 is CSVALWRDSHNEQFF. The CDR3 coding sequence is TGCAGCGTGGCCCTTTGGAGGGACTCACACAATGAGCAGTTCTTC.

This sequence joins TRBV4-1 and TRBJ2-4, with a possible D match to TRBD2 (6 bases). Trimming took 1 base from V and 4 from J, leaving 8 bases between them. The CDR3 has 14 amino acids. The germline gives CDR1 MGHRA, CDR2 YSYEKL. The CDR3 bases are TGCGCCAGCAGCCAAGCCGGGGGTAAAAACATTCAGTACTTC. Residues: CASSQAGGKNIQYF.

The chain combines TRBV9 with TRBJ1-1; D gene unclear. The CDR3 is made up of 14 amino acids. In germline, CDR1 is SGDLS, CDR2 YYNGEE. The germline V and J ends were trimmed by 1 base and 4 bases, with 11 bases remaining between them. This CDR3 is CASSVLRGSTEAFF. The DNA of the CDR3 is TGTGCCAGCAGCGTACTTCGAGGGAGCACTGAAGCTTTCTTT.

This sequence joins TRBV30 and TRBJ2-7; 12 bases are shared with TRBD2. Germline V gives CDR1 GTSNPN, CDR2 SVGIG (reference sequence). This CDR3 has 14 amino acids. V shed 2 bases, J shed 3 bases, and the junction held 2 bases outside the gene matches. CDR3 DNA: TGTGCCTGGAGTTGGACTAGCGGGGTCTACGAGCAGTACTTC. Its protein is CAWSWTSGVYEQYF.

The chain is built from TRBV6-1 and TRBJ2-1; TRBD2 agrees at 9 bases. V gave up 5 bases and J gave up 8 bases; unmatched junction bases: 7. The CDR3 extends over 14 amino acids. Germline V gene sequence: CDR1 MNHNS, CDR2 SASEGT. The CDR3 DNA reads TGTGCCAGCAGTACGGCGGGGGGGCTCTATGAGCAGTTCTTC. Residues: CASSTAGGLYEQFF.

V and J are TRBV12-3 or TRBV12-4 and TRBJ1-1; unclear D gene. Deletions cut 3 bases from V and 3 bases from J, with 17 bases between. The CDR3 is 16 residues long. CDR3: CASSFVPRLMDTEAFF. The DNA for the CDR3 is TGTGCCAGCAGTTTCGTTCCGCGGCTAATGGACACTGAAGCTTTCTTT.

The chain employs TRBV4-1 and TRBJ1-5, with 8 bases fitting TRBD1. J lost 5 bases, V lost 3 bases, and 6 bases had no gene match. This CDR3 spans 15 amino acids. The V gene's germline CDR1 is MGHRA and CDR2 YSYEKL. The CDR3 sequence: CASSHYQGADQPQHF. Written as DNA, the CDR3 is TGCGCCAGCAGCCACTATCAGGGGGCAGATCAGCCCCAGCATTTT.

The J gene is TRBJ1-5, the V gene TRBV27; 7 bases are shared with TRBD1. The J segment lost 6 bases and the V segment lost 5 bases, leaving 10 bases of the junction unmatched. CDR1 is MNHEY and CDR2 is SMNVEV in the germline V gene (reference sequence). This CDR3 spans 15 amino acids. CDR3 region: CASSNGTEYSQPQHF. CDR3 coding DNA: TGTGCCAGCAGTAACGGGACAGAGTATAGTCAGCCCCAGCATTTT.

The chain links TRBV14 to TRBJ2-2; a possible D gene is TRBD1 (7 bases). V dropped 6 bases and J dropped 4 bases, with 15 bases sitting between them. The CDR3 is made up of 15 amino acids. Germline CDR1 SGHDN, CDR2 FVKESK. CDR3 nucleotides: TGTGCCAGCAGGCAGACAGGGAGGTCCACCGGGGAGCTGTTTTTT. Amino acids: CASRQTGRSTGELFF. The full variable domain, in which reference TRBV14 and TRBJ2-2 provide the parts outside the CDR3, is EAGVTQFPSHSVIEKGQTVTLRCDPISGHDNLYWYRRVMGKEIKFLLHFVKESKQDESGMPNNRFLAERTGGTYSTLKVQPAELEDSGVYFCASRQTGRSTGELFFGEGSRLTVL.

The chain has TRBV6-2 or TRBV6-3 and TRBJ1-2; D uncertain. The CDR3 runs 15 residues. Germline assignment: CDR1 MNHEY and CDR2 SVGEGT. V was trimmed by 2 bases and J by 6 bases, leaving 16 bases between them. In DNA form, the CDR3 reads TGTGCCAGCAGTTACCCCCTTGACGTATACGATGGCTACACCTTC. This gives the protein CASSYPLDVYDGYTF.

This chain joins TRBV27 and TRBJ1-2, with D possibly matching TRBD1 (6 bases). Germline loops: CDR1 MNHEY, CDR2 SMNVEV (reference sequence). This CDR3 spans 14 amino acids. V gave up 6 bases and J gave up 4 bases, with 15 bases separating them. The CDR3 region has the DNA TGTGCCAGCAGGGTTACAGGGTACGGCTATGGCTACACCTTC. This sequence encodes CASRVTGYGYGYTF.

CDR3 region: CASSLGPDAGYTF. CDR3 DNA: TGCGCCAGCAGCTTGGGACCTGATGCGGGCTACACCTTC. V and J are TRBV5-1 and TRBJ1-2; no clear D. Germline V gene data show CDR1 as SGHRS and CDR2 as YFSETQ. V lost 0 bases and J lost 8, with 11 bases in between. CDR3 length: 13 residues.